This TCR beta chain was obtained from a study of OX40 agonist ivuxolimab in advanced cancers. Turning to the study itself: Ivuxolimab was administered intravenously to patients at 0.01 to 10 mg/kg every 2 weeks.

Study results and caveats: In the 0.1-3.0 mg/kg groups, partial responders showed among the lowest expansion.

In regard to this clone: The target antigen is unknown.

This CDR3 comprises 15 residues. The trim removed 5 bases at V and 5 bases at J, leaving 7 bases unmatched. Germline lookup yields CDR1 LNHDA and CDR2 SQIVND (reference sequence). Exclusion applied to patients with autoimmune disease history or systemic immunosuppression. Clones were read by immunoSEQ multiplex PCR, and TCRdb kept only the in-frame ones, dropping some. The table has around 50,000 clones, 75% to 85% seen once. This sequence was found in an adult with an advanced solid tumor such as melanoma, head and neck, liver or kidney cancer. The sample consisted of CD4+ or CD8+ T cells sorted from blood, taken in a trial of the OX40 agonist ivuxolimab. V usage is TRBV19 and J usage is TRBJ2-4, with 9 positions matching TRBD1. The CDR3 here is CASSAGQGRENIQYF. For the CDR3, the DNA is TGTGCCAGTAGTGCGGGACAGGGACGGGAAAACATTCAGTACTTC.